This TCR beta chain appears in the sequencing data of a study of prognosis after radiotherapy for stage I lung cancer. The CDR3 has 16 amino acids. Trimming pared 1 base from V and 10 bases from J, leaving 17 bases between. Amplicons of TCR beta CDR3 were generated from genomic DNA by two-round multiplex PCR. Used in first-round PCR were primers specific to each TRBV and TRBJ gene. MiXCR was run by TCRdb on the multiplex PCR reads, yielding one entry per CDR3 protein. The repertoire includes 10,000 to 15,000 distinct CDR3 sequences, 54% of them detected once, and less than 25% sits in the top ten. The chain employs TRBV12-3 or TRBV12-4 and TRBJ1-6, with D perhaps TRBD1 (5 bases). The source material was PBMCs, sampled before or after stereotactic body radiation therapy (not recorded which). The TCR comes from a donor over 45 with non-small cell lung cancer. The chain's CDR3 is CASSLGGSVILSPLHF. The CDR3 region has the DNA TGTGCCAGCAGTTTAGGGGGGTCAGTCATTCTATCACCCCTCCACTTT.